The clone carrying this TCR beta chain was observed a handful of times. Its antigen is as yet unknown. This sample was included in a study of beta chain features in type 1 diabetes. The CDR3 totals 13 residues. The germline gives CDR1 KGHSH, CDR2 LQKENI. cDNA synthesis used the whole RNA isolate, giving expressed TCRB sequences. Sequenced naive, central memory and regulatory T cell samples produced an average of roughly 3.5 million reads. Generated by immunoSEQ multiplex PCR, the TCRdb table keeps only in-frame clones and is missing some. The data show about 150,000 clones, around 8% seen once. Study findings and constraints: For patients, the naive, central memory and Treg TCRB repertoires appeared more alike than for healthy donors.

The V call is TRBV18, the J call TRBJ2-5; D remains ambiguous. The J call may be faulty, since TRBJ2-7 better matches the DNA end. This sequence originates from a man between 18 and 29 years old in good health. Material for sequencing was central memory CD4+ T cells from blood. The CDR3 spells CASSFSESYEQYF. The CDR3 DNA reads TGTGCCAGCTCATTCTCCGAGTCCTACGAGCAGTACTTC.